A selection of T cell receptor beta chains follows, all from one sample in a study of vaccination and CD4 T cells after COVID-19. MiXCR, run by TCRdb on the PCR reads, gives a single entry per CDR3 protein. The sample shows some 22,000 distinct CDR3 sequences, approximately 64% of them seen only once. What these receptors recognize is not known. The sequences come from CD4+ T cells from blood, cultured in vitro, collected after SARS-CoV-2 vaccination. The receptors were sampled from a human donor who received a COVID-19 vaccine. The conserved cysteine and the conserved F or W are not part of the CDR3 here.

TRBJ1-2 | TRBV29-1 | SVELLPYGYT
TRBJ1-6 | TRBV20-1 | SARAAGQFYNSPLH
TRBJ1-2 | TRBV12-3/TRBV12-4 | ASTLGQVYGYT
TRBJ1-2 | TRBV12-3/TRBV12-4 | ASSLGEDYGYT
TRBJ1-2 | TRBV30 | AWTRPGGGLHGYT
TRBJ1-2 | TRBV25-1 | ATQGGYGYT
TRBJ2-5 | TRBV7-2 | ASSLVRETQY
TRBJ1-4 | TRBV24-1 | ATSGGAATNEKLF
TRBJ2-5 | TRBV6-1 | ASSEVWAQETQY
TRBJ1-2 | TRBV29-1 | SVYQGAGGYT
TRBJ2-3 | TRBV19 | ASSVTSGGLSTDTQY
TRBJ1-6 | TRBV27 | ASSLVGAVNSPLH
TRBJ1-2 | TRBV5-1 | ASSSTGHSGWGYT
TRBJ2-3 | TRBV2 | ASSVFRTDTQY
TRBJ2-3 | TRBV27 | ASSHLTSAYTDTQY
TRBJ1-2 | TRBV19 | ASSRGARRGANYGYT
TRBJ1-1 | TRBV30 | AWSIGTEAF
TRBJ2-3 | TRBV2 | ASSEIATDTQY
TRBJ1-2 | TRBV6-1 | ASSRRQGGRDGYT
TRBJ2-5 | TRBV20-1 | SARPGETQY
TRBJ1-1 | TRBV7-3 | ASSLIPQASNTEAF
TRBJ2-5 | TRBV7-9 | ASSLREGQETQY
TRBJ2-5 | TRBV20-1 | SASFGQGGETQY
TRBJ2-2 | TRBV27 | ASSRRDRGAGELF
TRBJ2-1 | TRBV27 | ASTKDRATYNEQF
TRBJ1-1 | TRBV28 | ASSFRQVKAGAEAF
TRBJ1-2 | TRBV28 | ASSLVGYQDRGKCT
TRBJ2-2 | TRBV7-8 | ASSMLGRGRYTGELF
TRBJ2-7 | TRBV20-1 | SAIAGGGEYEQY
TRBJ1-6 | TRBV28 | ASSLAGISYNSPLH
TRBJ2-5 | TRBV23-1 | ASGTIRDRSETQY
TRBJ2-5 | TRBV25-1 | ASSYGGRETQY
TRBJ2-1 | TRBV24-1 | ATSDFRTGQSSYNEQF
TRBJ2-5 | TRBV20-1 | SARHGQWDGLETQY
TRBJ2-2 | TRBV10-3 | AISEGGRRTGELF
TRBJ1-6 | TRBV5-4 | ASSFLGFNSPLH
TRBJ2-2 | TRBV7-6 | ASSLAPGQENTGELF
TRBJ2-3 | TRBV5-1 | ASTSGSYPSSTDTQY
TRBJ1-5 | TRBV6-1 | ASSLGQLNQPQH
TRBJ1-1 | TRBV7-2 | ASSSGRAAF
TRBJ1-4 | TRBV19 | ASSIRATGSEKLF
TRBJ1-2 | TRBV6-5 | ASSYSTVNYGYT
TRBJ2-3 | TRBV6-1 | ASSVKVADTQY
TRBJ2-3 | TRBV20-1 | SASYGENTQY
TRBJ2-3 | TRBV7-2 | ASSPLGQGLDTQY
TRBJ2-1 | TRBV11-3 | ASSLDLAGDAYNEQF
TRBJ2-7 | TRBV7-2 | ASSLDGGGHPYEQY
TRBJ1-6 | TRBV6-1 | ASSEKRASPLH
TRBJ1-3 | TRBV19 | ASSIKGFQHSGNTIY
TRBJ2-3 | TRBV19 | ASSINQATDTQY
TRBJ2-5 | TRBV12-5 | ASGFDLTEETQY
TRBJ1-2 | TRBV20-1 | SARDPRVGGAEYGYT
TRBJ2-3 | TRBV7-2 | ASSLWGGNTDTQY